The clone carrying this T cell receptor (beta chain) was recorded a few times. Antigen: not known. V lost 3 bases and J lost 8, with 17 bases in between. This CDR3 is built from 16 residues. Looked up from germline, CDR1 is SEHNR and CDR2 is FQNEAQ (reference sequence). The second PCR ran roughly 6 to 11 cycles with a sample-barcoded 5' primer and J-beta primers. All cDNA molecules were each tagged by a template-switch adaptor with 12 random nucleotides. There were at least 2.5 million CDR3-containing paired-end reads obtained from each sample. A single record per CDR3 protein comes from TCRdb applying MiXCR to the 5' RACE reads. Here the sample spans 550,000 to 600,000 distinct CDR3 sequences, 27% being singletons. The record originates from a study of blood T cells in healthy people across ages. Study-wide findings and caveats: Higher diversity, along with more naive CD4+ cells, distinguished long-lived donors from aged donors.

Total RNA was extracted at no less than 6 micrograms per sample. This rearrangement joins TRBV7-9 to TRBJ1-6; D not resolved. The source is a woman aged 70-85 years in good health. Sequenced sample: blood. CDR3 sequence (DNA): TGTGCCAGCAGCTTGGGCAACGTGGGTCGTGATTCACCCCTCCACTTT. Its translation: CASSLGNVGRDSPLHF.